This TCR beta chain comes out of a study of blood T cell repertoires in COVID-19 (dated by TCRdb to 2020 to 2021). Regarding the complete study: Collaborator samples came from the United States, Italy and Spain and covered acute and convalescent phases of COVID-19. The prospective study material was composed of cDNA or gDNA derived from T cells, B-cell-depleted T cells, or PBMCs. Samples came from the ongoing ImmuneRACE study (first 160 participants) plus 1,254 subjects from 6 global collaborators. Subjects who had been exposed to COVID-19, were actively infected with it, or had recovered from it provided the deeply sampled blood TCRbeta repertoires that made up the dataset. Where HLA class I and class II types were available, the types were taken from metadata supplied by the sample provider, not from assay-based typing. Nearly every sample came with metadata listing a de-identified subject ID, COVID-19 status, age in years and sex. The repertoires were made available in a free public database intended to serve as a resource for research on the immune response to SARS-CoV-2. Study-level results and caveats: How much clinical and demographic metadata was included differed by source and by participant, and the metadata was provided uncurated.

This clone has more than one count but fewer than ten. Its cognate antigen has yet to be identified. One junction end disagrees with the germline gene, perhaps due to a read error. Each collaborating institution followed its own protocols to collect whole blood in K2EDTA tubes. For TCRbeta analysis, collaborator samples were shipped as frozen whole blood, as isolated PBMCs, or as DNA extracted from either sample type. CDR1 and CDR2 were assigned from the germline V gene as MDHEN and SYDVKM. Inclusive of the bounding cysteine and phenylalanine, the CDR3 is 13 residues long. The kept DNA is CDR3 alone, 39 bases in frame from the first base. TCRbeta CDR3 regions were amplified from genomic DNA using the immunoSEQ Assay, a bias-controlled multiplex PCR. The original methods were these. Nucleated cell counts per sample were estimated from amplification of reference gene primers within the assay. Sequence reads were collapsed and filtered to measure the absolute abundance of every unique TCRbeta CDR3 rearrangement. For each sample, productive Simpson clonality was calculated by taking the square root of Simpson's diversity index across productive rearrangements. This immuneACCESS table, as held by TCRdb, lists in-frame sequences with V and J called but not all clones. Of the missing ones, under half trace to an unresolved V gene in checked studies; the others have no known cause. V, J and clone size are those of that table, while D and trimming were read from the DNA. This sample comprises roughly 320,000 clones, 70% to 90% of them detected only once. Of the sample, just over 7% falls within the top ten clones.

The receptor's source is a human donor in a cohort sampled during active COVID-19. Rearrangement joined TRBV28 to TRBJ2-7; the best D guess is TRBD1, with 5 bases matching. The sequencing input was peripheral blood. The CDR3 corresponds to CASSLNFQGRIHF. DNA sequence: TGTGCCAGCAGTTTAAATTTCCAGGGAAGGATTCACTTC.